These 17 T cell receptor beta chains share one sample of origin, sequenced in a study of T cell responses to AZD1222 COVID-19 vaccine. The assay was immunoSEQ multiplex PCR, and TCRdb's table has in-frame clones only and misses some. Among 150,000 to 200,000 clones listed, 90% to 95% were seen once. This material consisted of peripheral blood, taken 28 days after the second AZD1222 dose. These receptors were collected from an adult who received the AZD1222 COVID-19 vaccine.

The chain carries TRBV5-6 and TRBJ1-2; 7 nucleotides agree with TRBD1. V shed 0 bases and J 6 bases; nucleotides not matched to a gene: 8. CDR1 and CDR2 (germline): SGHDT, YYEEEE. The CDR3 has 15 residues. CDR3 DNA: TGTGCCAGCAGCTTGGGGACAGGTGCGGTTGATGGCTACACCTTC. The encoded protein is CASSLGTGAVDGYTF.

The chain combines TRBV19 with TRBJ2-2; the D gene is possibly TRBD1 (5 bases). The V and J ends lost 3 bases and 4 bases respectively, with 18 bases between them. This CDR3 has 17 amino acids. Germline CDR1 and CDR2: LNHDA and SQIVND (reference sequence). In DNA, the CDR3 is TGTGCCAGTAGTATCCCTCCCGAGACAAGGGGCACCGGGGAGCTGTTTTTT. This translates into CASSIPPETRGTGELFF.

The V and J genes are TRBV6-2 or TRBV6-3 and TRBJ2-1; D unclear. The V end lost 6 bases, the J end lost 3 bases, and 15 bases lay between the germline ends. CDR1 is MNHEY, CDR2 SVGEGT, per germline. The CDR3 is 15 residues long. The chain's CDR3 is CASSPPNSHYNEQFF. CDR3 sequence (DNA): TGTGCCAGCAGCCCTCCGAACAGCCACTACAATGAGCAGTTCTTC.

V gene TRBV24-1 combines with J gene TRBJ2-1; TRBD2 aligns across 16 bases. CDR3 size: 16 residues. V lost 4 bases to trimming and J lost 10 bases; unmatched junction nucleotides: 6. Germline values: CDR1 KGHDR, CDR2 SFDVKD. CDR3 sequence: CATSDTGTSGRAEQFF. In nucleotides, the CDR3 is TGTGCCACCAGTGACACCGGGACTAGCGGGAGGGCCGAGCAGTTCTTC.

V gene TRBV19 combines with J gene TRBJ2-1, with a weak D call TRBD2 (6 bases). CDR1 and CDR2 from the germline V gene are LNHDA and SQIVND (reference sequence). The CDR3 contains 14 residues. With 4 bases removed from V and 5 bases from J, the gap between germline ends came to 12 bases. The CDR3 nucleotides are TGTGCCAGTAGTAAGGGACTTCTTAACAATGAGCAGTTCTTC. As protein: CASSKGLLNNEQFF.

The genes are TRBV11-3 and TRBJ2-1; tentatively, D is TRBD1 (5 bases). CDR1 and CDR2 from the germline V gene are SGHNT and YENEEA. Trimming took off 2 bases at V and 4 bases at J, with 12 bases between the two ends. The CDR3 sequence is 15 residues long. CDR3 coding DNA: TGTGCCAGCAGCTTATCAGGGCCCGAGTACAATGAGCAGTTCTTC. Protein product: CASSLSGPEYNEQFF.

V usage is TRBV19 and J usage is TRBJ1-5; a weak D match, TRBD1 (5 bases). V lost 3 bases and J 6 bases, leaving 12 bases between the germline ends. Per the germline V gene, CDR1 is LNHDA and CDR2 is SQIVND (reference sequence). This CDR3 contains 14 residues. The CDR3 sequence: CASSMGVGGQPQHF. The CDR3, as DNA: TGTGCCAGTAGTATGGGGGTAGGTGGTCAGCCCCAGCATTTT.

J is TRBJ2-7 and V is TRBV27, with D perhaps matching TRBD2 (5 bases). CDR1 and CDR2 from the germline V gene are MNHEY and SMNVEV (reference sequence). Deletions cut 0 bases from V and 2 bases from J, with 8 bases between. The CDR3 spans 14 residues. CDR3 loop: CASSLSSGPYEQYF. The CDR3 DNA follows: TGTGCCAGCAGTTTATCGAGCGGTCCCTACGAGCAGTACTTC.

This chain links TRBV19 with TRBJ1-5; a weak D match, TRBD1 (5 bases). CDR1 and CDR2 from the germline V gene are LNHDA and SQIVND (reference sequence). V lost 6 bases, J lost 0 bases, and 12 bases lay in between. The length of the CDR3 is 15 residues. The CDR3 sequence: CASRGEADSNQPQHF. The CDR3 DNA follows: TGTGCCAGTAGAGGGGAGGCAGATAGCAATCAGCCCCAGCATTTT.

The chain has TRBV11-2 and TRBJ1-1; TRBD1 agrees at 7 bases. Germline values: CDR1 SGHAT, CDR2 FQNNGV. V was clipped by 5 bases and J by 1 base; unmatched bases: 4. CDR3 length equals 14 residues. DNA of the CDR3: TGTGCCAGCAGCATACGACAGGGGAACACTGAAGCTTTCTTT. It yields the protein CASSIRQGNTEAFF. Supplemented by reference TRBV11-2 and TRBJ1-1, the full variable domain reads EAGVAQSPRYKIIEKRQSVAFWCNPISGHATLYWYQQILGQGPKLLIQFQNNGVVDDSQLPKDRFSAERLKGVDSTLKIQPAKLEDSAVYLCASSIRQGNTEAFFGQGTRLTVV.

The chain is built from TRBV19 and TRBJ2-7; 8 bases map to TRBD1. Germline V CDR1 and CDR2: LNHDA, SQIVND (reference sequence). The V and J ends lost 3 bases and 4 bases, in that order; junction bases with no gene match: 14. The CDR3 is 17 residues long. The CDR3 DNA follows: TGTGCCAGTAGTATCGGGGGAGCGGCAGGGGGCAGGTACGAGCAGTACTTC. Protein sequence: CASSIGGAAGGRYEQYF.

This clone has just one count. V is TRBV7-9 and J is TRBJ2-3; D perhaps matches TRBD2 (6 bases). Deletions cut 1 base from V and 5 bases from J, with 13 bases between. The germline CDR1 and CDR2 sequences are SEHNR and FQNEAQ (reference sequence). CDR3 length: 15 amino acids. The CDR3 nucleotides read TGTGCCAGCAGCTTAGGGGGGGTCCCACGAGATACGCAGTATTTT. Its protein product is CASSLGGVPRDTQYF. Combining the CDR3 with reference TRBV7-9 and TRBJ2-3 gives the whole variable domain DTGVSQNPRHKITKRGQNVTFRCDPISEHNRLYWYRQTLGQGPEFLTYFQNEAQLEKSRLLSDRFSAERPKGSFSTLEIQRTEQGDSAMYLCASSLGGVPRDTQYFGPGTRLTVL.

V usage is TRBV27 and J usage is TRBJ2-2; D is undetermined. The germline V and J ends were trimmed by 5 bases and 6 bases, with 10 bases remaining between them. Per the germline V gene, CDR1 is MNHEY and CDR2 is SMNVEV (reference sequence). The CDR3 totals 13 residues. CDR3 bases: TGTGCCAGCAGTGTCGCGTTCGCCGGGGAGCTGTTTTTT. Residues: CASSVAFAGELFF.

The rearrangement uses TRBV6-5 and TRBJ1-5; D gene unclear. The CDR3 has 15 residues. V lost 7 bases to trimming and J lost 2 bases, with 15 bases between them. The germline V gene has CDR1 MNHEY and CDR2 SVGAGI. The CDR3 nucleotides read TGTGCCAGCACTAAAATCTCTCTCGGCAATCAGCCCCAGCATTTT. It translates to CASTKISLGNQPQHF.

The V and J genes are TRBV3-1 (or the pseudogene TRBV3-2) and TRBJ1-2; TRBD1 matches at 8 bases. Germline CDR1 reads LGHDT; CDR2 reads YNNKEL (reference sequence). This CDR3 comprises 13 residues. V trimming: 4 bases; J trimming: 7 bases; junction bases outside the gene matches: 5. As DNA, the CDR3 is TGTGCCAGCAGCCGCGGACAGGGAGGTGGCTACACCTTC. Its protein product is CASSRGQGGGYTF.

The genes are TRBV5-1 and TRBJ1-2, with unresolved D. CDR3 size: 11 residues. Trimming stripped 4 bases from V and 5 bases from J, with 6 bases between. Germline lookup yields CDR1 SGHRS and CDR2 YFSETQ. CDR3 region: CASSPGYGYTF. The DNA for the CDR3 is TGCGCCAGCAGCCCCGGATATGGCTACACCTTC.

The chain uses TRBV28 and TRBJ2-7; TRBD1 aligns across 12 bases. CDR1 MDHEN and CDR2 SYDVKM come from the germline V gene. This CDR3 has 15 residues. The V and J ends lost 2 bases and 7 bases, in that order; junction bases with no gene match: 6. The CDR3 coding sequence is TGTGCCAGCAGTTTAACGGGACAGGGGGCGAGGGAGCAGTACTTC. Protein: CASSLTGQGAREQYF.